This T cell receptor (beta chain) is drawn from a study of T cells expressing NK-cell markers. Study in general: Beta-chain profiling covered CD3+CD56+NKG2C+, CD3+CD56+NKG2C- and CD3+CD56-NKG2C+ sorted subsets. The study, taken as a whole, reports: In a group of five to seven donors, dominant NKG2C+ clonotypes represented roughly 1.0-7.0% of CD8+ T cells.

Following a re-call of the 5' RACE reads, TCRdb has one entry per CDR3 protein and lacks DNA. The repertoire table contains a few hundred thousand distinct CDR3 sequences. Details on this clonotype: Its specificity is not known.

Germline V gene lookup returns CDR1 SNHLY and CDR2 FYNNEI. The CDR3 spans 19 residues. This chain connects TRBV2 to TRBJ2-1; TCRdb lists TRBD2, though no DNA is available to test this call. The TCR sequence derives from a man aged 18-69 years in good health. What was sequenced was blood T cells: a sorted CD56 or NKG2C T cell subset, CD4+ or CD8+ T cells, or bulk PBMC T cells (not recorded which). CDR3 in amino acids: CASKGLASGGPFSYNEQFF. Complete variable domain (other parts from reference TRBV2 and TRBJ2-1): EPEVTQTPSHQVTQMGQEVILRCVPISNHLYFYWYRQILGQKVEFLVSFYNNEISEKSEIFDDQFSVERPDGSNFTLKIRSTKLEDSAMYFCASKGLASGGPFSYNEQFFGPGTRLTVL.